Below are 6 T cell receptor beta chains sequenced from a single sample in a study of control samples from healthy donors and cancer patients. The data were produced by immunoSEQ multiplex PCR, yet TCRdb's version contains in-frame clones alone and is incomplete. The sample holds some 190,000 clones. The sample was blood. These receptors were taken from a woman aged 25 to 39 in good health.

The rearrangement links TRBV5-8 to TRBJ1-3; 8 bases match TRBD1. Losses at the gene ends were 3 bases for V and 6 bases for J; bases not matched to a gene: 2. Per germline, CDR1 SGHTS and CDR2 YDEGEE. The CDR3 has 13 amino acids. This CDR3 reads CASSWTGSNTIYF. CDR3 DNA sequence: TGTGCCAGCAGCTGGACAGGGTCAAACACCATATATTTT. Filled out from reference TRBV5-8 and TRBJ1-3, the complete variable domain reads EAGVTQSPTHLIKTRGQQATLRCSPISGHTSVYWYQQALGLGLQFLLWYDEGEERNRGNFPPRFSGRQFPNYSSELNVNALELEDSALYLCASSWTGSNTIYFGEGSWLTVV.

DNA of the CDR3: TGTGCCAGCAGCAAGGACAGGGGGGGACAGCCCCAGCATTTT. Its protein is CASSKDRGGQPQHF. This chain links TRBV7-2 with TRBJ1-5; TRBD1 matches at 10 bases. There are 14 residues in the CDR3. After removal of 5 bases from V and 7 bases from J, the junction contained 5 bases not matched to a gene. From germline, CDR1 is SGHTA and CDR2 FQGNSA.

The chain uses TRBV29-1 and TRBJ2-7; D uncertain. The CDR3 runs to 15 residues. Deletions cut 1 base from V and 6 bases from J, with 19 bases between. The V gene's germline CDR1 is SQVTM and CDR2 ANQGSEA. CDR3 in amino acids: CSVEVPLPASGEQYF. CDR3 nucleotides: TGCAGCGTTGAAGTGCCCCTGCCGGCTTCCGGCGAGCAGTACTTC.

The CDR3 loop reads CASSSFQETQYF. For the CDR3, the DNA is TGTGCCAGCAGTTCCTTCCAAGAGACCCAGTACTTC. The chain uses TRBV12-3 or TRBV12-4 and TRBJ2-5; D is unresolved. V lost 4 bases and J lost 1, with 4 bases in between. This CDR3 contains 12 residues.

The V call is TRBV27, the J call TRBJ2-1; TRBD1 is a possible D gene (5 bases). The CDR3 extends over 14 amino acids. Germline loops: CDR1 MNHEY, CDR2 SMNVEV (reference sequence). Trimming removed 3 bases at V and 6 bases at J, with 12 bases between. The CDR3 region has the DNA TGTGCCAGCAGTTTGAGGCAGGGTGGCAATGAGCAGTTCTTC. Translated, it gives CASSLRQGGNEQFF.

The chain is built from TRBV28 and TRBJ1-2, with TRBD1 identical over 10 bases. CDR3 size: 15 residues. Germline V gives CDR1 MDHEN, CDR2 SYDVKM. With V trimmed by 3 bases and J by 5 bases, 6 bases remained unmatched. CDR3 amino acids: CASSFPGQGFYGYTF. The DNA for the CDR3 is TGTGCCAGCAGTTTTCCGGGACAGGGGTTTTATGGCTACACCTTC.